This is a list of T cell receptor beta chains from one sample in a study of cytomegalovirus exposure and HLA in healthy donors. Only in-frame clones appear in the TCRdb table, and some are missing; sequencing was by immunoSEQ multiplex PCR. The sample includes roughly 120,000 clones, about 77% of them seen just once. Sequencing was carried out using PBMCs. These receptors were collected from a woman in her twenties or thirties in good health and CMV-seropositive. CDR3s include the opening cysteine and the closing phenylalanine or tryptophan.

j_call v_call cdr3_aa
TRBJ1-3 TRBV4-1 CASSQDPPAGYSSGNTIYF
TRBJ2-4 TRBV23-1 CAAKKGLAGIQYF
TRBJ1-1 TRBV5-1 CASSLGAPDTEAFF
TRBJ2-3 TRBV30 CAWSVGSGAPDTQYF
NA TRBV2 CASTDSLWGGQTYEQYF
TRBJ2-3 TRBV28 CASSYDRGAQYF
TRBJ2-6 TRBV6-1 CASRRDAGANVLTF
TRBJ2-7 TRBV6-5 CASSDSYEQYF
TRBJ2-1 TRBV7-9 CASSIPPPGIASANEQFF
TRBJ2-3 TRBV6-5 CASSYSLRTDTQYF
TRBJ2-3 TRBV2 CASKVSGSTDTQYF
TRBJ2-7 TRBV27 CASSLRASGTGDEQYF
TRBJ1-2 TRBV5-8 CASSVGQGNYDYTF
TRBJ2-1 TRBV9 CASSVEASGTYNEQFF
TRBJ2-1 TRBV30 CAWGGQGANNEQFF
TRBJ2-7 TRBV6-1 CASSFWTSSYEQYF
TRBJ1-2 TRBV5-6 CASSLSGTTVYGYTF
TRBJ1-1 TRBV7-9 CASNPPPSGNTEAFF
TRBJ1-2 TRBV19 CASSPDSAQSHTF
TRBJ2-1 TRBV20-1 CSAFSNEQFF
TRBJ1-1 TRBV18 CASSQQGEAEAFF
NA TRBV27 CASSRDRGETYEQYF
TRBJ2-5 TRBV9 CASSVPGTSGEQKETQYF
TRBJ1-2 TRBV19 CASSYRDRDPFKYGYTF
TRBJ2-3 TRBV19 CASSRTVTDTQYF
TRBJ1-5 TRBV20-1 CSARDLGQEHF
TRBJ1-1 TRBV9 CASSVLTGGPAFF
TRBJ2-1 TRBV9 CASSAHYRGTYNEQFF
TRBJ2-3 TRBV19 CASSSQRQGDTDTQYF
TRBJ2-3 TRBV30 CAWSVGGGAADTQYF
TRBJ2-3 TRBV27 CASSYSLEYSTDTQYF
TRBJ1-1 TRBV11-2 CASSYGPTGAFF
TRBJ1-5 TRBV30 CAWSAGTGNQPQHF
TRBJ2-2 TRBV29-1 CSVSGVNTGELFF
TRBJ2-3 TRBV29-1 CSVEDLSGRTDTQYF
TRBJ2-3 TRBV7-9 CASSLVRDTQYF
TRBJ2-7 TRBV12-5 CASGLSGTELSYEQYF
TRBJ2-4 TRBV29-1 CSVEDGAKNIQYF
TRBJ1-1 TRBV5-1 CASSLTGMGTEAFF
TRBJ2-5 TRBV19 CASSMGRREGPKTQYF
TRBJ2-1 TRBV6-6 CASSSGLLSYNEQFF
TRBJ1-5 TRBV7-9 CASSLARQGGSNQPQHF
TRBJ1-1 TRBV7-9 CASSLGLDDTEAFF
TRBJ1-1 TRBV10-3 CATCAAGTEAFF
TRBJ2-7 TRBV19 CASSIVGGGGEQYF
TRBJ2-3 TRBV7-3 CASQASVGTDTQYF
TRBJ1-2 TRBV7-8 CASSLAQGGVYGYTF
TRBJ1-2 TRBV25-1 CASSEGGGYGYTF
TRBJ1-2 TRBV19 CASIPERTSNYGYTF
NA TRBV7-8 CASSLPGQHYEQYF
TRBJ2-1 TRBV6-4 CASSEGGQDYNEQFF
TRBJ1-5 TRBV29-1 CSVVTGDQPQHF
TRBJ1-5 TRBV4-1 CASSQAVSQPQHF
TRBJ1-1 TRBV9 CASSGEVPEAFF
TRBJ1-5 TRBV10-3 CAISEPGQGGQPQHF
TRBJ2-2 TRBV30 CAWSQRANTGELFF
TRBJ1-1 TRBV30 CAWSTSRRARRTEAFF